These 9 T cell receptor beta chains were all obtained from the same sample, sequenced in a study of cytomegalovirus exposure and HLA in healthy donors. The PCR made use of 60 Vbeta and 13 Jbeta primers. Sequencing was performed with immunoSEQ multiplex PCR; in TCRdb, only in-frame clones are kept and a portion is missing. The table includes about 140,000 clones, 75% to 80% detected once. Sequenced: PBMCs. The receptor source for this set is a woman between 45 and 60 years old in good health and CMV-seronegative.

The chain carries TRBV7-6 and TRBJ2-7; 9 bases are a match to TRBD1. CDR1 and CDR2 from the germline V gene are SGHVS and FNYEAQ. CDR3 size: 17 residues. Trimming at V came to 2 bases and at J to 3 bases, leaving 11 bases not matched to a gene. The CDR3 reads CASSLTIPGQGNYEQYF. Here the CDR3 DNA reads TGTGCCAGCAGCTTAACAATACCGGGACAGGGTAACTACGAGCAGTACTTC.

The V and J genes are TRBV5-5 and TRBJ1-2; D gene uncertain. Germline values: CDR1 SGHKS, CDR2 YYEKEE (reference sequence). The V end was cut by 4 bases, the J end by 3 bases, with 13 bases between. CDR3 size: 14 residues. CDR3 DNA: TGTGCCAGCAGCGCGGCAAGGTGGGACTATGGCTACACCTTC. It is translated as CASSAARWDYGYTF.

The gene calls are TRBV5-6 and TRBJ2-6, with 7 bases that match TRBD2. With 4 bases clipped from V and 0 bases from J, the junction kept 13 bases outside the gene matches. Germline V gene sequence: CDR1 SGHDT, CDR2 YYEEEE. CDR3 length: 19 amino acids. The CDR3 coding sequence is TGTGCCAGCAGCCCCTTAGCGGGTCTCGAAAGCTCTGGGGCCAACGTCCTGACTTTC. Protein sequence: CASSPLAGLESSGANVLTF.

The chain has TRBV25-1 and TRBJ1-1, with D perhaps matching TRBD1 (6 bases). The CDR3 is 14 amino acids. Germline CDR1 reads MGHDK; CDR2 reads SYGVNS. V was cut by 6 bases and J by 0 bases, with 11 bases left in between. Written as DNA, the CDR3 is TGTGCCAGCAGCAGGGGCCCTTTGAACACTGAAGCTTTCTTT. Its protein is CASSRGPLNTEAFF.

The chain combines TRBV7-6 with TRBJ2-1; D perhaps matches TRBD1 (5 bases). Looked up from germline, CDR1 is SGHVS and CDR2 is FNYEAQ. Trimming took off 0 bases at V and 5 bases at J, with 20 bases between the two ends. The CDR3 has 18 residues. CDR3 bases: TGTGCCAGCAGCTTAGCGCATAGGTCCCAGGGTCGTGACAATGAGCAGTTCTTC. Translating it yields CASSLAHRSQGRDNEQFF. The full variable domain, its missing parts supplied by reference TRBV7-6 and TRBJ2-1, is GAGVSQSPRYKVTKRGQDVALRCDPISGHVSLYWYRQALGQGPEFLTYFNYEAQQDKSGLPNDRFSAERPEGSISTLTIQRTEQRDSAMYRCASSLAHRSQGRDNEQFFGPGTRLTVL.

This CDR3 reads CASSQGRSGGNSPLHF. Written as DNA, the CDR3 is TGTGCCAGCAGCCAAGGGCGGTCTGGTGGTAATTCACCCCTCCACTTT. The chain has TRBV14 and TRBJ1-6; D gene unclear. The germline CDR1 and CDR2 sequences are SGHDN and FVKESK. The CDR3 contains 16 residues. V dropped 1 base and J dropped 6 bases, with 13 bases sitting between them.

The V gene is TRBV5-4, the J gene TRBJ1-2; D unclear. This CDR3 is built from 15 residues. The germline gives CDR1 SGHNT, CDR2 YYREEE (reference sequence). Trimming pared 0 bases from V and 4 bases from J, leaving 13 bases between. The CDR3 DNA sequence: TGTGCCAGCAGCTTGGGGCCCTTCGAGGGCTATGGCTACACCTTC. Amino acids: CASSLGPFEGYGYTF.

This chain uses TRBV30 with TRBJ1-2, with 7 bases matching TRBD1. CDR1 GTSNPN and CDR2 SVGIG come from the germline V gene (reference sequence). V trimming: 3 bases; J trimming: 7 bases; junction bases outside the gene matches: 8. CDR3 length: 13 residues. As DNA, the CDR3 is TGTGCCTGGAGGGTGGCAGGGGGAATTGGCTACACCTTC. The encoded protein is CAWRVAGGIGYTF.

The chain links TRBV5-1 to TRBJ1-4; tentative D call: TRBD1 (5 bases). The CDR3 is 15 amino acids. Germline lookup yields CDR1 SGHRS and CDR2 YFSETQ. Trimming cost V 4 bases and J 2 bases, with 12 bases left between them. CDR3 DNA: TGCGCCAGCAGCGAGAGGACATCTACTAATGAAAAACTGTTTTTT. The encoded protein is CASSERTSTNEKLFF.